The present TCR beta chain was sequenced within a study of T cell clonotyping in hematopoietic cell transplantation. TCRdb's copy holds only in-frame clones and misses some; the assay was immunoSEQ multiplex PCR. The table shows fewer than 25,000 clones, with approximately 75% occurring only once. V was clipped by 4 bases and J by 7 bases, with 21 bases between them. CDR1 SGHTS and CDR2 YDEGEE come from the germline V gene. The CDR3 is made up of 16 amino acids. This clone appeared a single time. Noted time point: recipient sample about 28 days before transplant, after cytoreduction. The gene calls are TRBV5-8 and TRBJ1-5, with D perhaps TRBD1 (5 bases). The sequencing used peripheral blood mononuclear cells, collected before stem cell transplant. The TCR was taken from a man between 60 and 75 years old with acute myeloid leukemia. Some clones in this sample may be carry-over from other donors' samples. CDR3 region: CASSSQSRVFGQPQHF. CDR3 coding DNA: TGTGCCAGCAGCAGCCAGTCCAGGGTATTCGGCCAGCCCCAGCATTTT.